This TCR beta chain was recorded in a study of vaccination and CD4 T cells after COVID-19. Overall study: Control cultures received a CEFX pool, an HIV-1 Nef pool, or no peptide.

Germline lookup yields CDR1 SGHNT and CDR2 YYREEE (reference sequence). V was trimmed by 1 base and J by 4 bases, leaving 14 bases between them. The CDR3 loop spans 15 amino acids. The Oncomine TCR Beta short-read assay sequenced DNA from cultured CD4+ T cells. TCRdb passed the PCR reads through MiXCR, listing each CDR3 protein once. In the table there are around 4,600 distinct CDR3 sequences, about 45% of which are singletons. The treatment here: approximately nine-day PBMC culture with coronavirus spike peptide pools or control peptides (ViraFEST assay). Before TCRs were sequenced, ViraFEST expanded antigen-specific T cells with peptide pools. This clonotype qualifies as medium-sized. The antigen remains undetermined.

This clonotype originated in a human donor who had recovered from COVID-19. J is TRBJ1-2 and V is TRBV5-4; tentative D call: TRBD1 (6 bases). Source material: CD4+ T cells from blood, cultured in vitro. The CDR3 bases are TGTGCCAGCAGCTTGTACCAGGGGAGGACCTATGGCTACACCTTC. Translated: CASSLYQGRTYGYTF.